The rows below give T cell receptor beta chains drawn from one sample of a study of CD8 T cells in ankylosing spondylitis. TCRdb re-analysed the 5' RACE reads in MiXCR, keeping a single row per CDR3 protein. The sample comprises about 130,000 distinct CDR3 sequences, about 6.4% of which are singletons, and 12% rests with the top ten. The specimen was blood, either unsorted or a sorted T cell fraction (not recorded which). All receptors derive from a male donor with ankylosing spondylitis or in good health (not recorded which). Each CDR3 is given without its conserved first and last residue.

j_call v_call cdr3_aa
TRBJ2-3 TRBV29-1 SVDDRGTDTQY
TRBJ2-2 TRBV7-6 ASSLVAPHSAGAGELF
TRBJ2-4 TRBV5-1 ASSNALWGPENIQY
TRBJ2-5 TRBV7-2 ASSSSGFQETQY
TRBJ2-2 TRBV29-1 SVNTGELF
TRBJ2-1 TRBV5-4 ASSSGGTYNEQF
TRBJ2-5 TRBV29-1 SVIGLAGDQETQY
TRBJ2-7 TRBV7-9 ASSLVSGTGVYEQY
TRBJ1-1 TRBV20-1 SASPVGGRTEAF
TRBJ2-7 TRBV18 ASSPTRSGHEQY
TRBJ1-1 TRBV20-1 SARVGGGGLSTEAF
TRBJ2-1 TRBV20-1 SAGWETRQF
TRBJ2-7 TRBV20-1 SARALTEGPFSFYEQY
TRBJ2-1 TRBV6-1 ASIGQGSYNEQF
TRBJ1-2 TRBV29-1 SVQENGYT
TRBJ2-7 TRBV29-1 SVTGTTYEQY
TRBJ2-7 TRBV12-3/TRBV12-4 ASSFPGFSYEQY
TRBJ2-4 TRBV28 ASSLAGLAGGRNIQY
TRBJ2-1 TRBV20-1 SAAIAGGPYNEQF
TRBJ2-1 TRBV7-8 ASSLVASGGPTFNEQF
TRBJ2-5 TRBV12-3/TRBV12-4 ASRHKLAFQETQY
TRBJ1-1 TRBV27 ASSLEGFGEAF
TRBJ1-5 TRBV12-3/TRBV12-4 ASSDRGAGQPQH
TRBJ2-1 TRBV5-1 ASSERQTSSYNEQF
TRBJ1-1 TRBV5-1 ASSEEPSNAEAF
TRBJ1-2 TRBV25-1 ASSGLTRQVNYGYT
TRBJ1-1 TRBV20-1 SATTPEDWNTEAF
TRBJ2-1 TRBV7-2 ASSSDPVSIYNEQF
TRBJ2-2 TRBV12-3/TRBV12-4 ASSFPGTGGGELF
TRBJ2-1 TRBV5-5 ASSLGLANNEQF
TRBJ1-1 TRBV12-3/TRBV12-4 ASSLSRVTEAF
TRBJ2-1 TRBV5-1 ASSGDFREQF
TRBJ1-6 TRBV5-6 ASSLARGDSPLH
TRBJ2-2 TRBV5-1 ASSERTSSTGELF
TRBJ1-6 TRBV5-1 ASSPGGGSPLH
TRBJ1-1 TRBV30 AWRQGFNTEAF
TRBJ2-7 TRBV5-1 ASSLGTSGSPRENEQY
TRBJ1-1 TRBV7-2 ASSLATVRDTEAF
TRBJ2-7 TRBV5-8 ASSLGRREQY
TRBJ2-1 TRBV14 ASSQGNEQF
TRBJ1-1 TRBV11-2 ASSPHGQGGYRNTEAF
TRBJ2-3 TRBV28 ASSALLAGTTDTQY
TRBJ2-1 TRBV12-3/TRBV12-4 ASSPSGGAYNEQF
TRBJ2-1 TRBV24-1 ATSDLEPNNEQF
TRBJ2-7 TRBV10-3 ASTGTGYEQY
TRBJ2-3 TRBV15 ATSRDRQRGWDTQY
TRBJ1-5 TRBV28 ASSLPGTGGHQPQH
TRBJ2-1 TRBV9 ASSVEGQSSYNEQF
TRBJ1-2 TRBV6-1 ASSEGTGGLYGYT
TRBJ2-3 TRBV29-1 SVGHPGTDTQY